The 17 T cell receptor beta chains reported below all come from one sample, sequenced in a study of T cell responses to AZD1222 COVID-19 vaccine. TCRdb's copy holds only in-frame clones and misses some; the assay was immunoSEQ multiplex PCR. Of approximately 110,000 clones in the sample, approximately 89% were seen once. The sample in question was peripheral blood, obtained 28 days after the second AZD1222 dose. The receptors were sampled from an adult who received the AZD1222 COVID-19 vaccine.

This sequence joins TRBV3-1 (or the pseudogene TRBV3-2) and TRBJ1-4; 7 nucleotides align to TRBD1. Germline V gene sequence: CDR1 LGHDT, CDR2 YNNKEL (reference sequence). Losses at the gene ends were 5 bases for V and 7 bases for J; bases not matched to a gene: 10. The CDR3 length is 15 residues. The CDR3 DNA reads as TGTGCCAGCAGCTCATCCGGGACAGCGCTTGAAAAACTGTTTTTT. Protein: CASSSSGTALEKLFF.

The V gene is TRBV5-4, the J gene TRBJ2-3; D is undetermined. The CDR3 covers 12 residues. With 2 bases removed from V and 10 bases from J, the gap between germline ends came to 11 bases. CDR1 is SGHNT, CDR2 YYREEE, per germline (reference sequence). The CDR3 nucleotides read TGTGCCAGCAGCTTAGTGGGTAAGGCGCAGTATTTT. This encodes CASSLVGKAQYF.

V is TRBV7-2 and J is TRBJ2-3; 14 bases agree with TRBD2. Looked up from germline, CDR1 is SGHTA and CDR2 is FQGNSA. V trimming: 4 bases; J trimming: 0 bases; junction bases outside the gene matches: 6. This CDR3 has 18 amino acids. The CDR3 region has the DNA TGTGCCAGCAGCTCGACTAGCGGGAGGGGATCTAGCACAGATACGCAGTATTTT. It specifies CASSSTSGRGSSTDTQYF. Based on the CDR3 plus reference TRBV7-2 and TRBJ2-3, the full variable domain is GAGVSQSPSNKVTEKGKDVELRCDPISGHTALYWYRQSLGQGLEFLIYFQGNSAPDKSGLPSDRFSAERTGGSVSTLTIQRTQQEDSAVYLCASSSTSGRGSSTDTQYFGPGTRLTVL.

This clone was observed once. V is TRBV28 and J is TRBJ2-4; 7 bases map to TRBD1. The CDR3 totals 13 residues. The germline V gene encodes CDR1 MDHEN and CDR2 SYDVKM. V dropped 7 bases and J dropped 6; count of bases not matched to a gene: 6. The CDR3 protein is CASTPSGGNIQYF. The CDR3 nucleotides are TGTGCCAGCACCCCTTCAGGGGGAAACATTCAGTACTTC. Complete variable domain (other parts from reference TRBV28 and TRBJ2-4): DVKVTQSSRYLVKRTGEKVFLECVQDMDHENMFWYRQDPGLGLRLIYFSYDVKMKEKGDIPEGYSVSREKKERFSLILESASTNQTSMYLCASTPSGGNIQYFGAGTRLSVL.

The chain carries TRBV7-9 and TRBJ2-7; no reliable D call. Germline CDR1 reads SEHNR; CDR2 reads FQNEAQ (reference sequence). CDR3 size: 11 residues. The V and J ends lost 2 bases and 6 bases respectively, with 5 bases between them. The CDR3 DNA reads TGTGCCAGCAGCTTATTTGCCGAGCAGTACTTC. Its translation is CASSLFAEQYF.

The CDR3 nucleotides are TGCAGCGTCCCCAGCCAAGAGACCCAGTACTTC. Its protein product is CSVPSQETQYF. The rearrangement links TRBV29-1 to TRBJ2-5; D uncertain. V was shortened by 6 bases and J by 1 base, with 6 bases between the two germline ends. The CDR3 extends over 11 amino acids. Per germline, CDR1 SQVTM and CDR2 ANQGSEA.

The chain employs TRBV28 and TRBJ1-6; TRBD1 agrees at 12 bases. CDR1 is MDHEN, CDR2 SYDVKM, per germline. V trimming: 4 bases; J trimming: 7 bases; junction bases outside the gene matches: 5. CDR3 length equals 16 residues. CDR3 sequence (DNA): TGTGCCAGCAGTTCCGGGGACAGGGGGCAGAATTCACCCCTCCACTTT. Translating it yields CASSSGDRGQNSPLHF.

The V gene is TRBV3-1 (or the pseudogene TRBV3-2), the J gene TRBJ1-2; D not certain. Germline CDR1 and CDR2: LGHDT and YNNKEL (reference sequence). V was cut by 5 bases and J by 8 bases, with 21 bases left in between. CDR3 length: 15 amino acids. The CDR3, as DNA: TGTGCCAGCAGCACTACCCCCGCCGAGGCGGAAGGCTACACCTTC. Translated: CASSTTPAEAEGYTF.

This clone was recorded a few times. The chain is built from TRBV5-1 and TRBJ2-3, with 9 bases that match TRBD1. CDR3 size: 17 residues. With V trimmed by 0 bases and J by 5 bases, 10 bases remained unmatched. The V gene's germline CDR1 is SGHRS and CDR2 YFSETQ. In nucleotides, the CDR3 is TGCGCCAGCAGCTTGGCCCCACCGGGACAGGGCAGAGATACGCAGTATTTT. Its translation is CASSLAPPGQGRDTQYF.

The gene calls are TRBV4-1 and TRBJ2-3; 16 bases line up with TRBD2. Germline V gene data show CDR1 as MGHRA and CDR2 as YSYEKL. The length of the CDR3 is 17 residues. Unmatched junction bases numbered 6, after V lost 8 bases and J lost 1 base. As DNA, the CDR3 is TGCGCCAGCCCTGGGACTAGCGGGAGGGCTGGCACAGATACGCAGTATTTT. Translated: CASPGTSGRAGTDTQYF.

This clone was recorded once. CDR3 residues: CASSSPGQGQKANYGYTF. The CDR3 bases are TGTGCCAGCAGCTCCCCGGGACAGGGCCAGAAGGCTAACTATGGCTACACCTTC. V usage is TRBV7-2 and J usage is TRBJ1-2, with TRBD1 matching 9 bases. This CDR3 has 18 amino acids. With 4 bases clipped from V and 0 bases from J, the junction kept 12 bases outside the gene matches. Germline CDR1 and CDR2: SGHTA and FQGNSA.

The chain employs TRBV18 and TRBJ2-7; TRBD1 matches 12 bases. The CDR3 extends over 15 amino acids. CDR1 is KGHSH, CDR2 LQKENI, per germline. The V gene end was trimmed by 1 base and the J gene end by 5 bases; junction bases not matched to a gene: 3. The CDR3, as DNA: TGTGCCAGCTCACCACGGGGACAGGGGGCCCACGAGCAGTACTTC. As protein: CASSPRGQGAHEQYF.

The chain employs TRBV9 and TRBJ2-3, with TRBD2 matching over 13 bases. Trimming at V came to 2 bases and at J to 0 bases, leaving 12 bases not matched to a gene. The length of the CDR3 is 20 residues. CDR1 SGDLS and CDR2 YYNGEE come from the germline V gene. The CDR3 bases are TGTGCCAGCAGCGTTAACCCCGGAGGGACTAGCGGGGCTAGCACAGATACGCAGTATTTT. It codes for CASSVNPGGTSGASTDTQYF.

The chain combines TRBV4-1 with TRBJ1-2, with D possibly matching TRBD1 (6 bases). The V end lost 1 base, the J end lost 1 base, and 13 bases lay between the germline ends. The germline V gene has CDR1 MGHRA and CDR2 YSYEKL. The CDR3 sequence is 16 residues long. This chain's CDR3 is CASSQGGQGRNYGYTF. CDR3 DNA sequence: TGCGCCAGCAGCCAAGGGGGGCAGGGACGTAACTATGGCTACACCTTC.

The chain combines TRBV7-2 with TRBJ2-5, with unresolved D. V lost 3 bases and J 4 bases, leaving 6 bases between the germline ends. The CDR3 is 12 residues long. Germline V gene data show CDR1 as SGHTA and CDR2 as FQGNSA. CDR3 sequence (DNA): TGTGCCAGCAGCTTGGGCAGAGAGACCCAGTACTTC. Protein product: CASSLGRETQYF.

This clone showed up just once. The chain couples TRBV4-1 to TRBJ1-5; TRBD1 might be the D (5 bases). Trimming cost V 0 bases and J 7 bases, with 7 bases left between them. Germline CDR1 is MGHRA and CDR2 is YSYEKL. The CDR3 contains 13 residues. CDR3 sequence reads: CASSQEGGQPQHF. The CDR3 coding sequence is TGCGCCAGCAGCCAAGAGGGGGGACAGCCCCAGCATTTT.

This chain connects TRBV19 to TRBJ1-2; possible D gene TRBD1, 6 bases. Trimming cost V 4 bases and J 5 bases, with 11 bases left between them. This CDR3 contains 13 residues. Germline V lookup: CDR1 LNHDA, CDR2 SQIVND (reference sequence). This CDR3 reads CASSNSGAYGYTF. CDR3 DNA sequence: TGTGCCAGTAGTAATTCAGGGGCTTATGGCTACACCTTC.